The 6 T cell receptor beta chains reported below all come from one sample, sequenced in a study of OX40 agonist ivuxolimab in advanced cancers. The protocol was immunoSEQ multiplex PCR, while the TCRdb copy is restricted to in-frame clones and leaves out a portion. The table records nearly 20,000 clones, 86% of them present only once. Sequencing was performed on CD4+ or CD8+ T cells sorted from blood, taken in a trial of the OX40 agonist ivuxolimab. The source is an adult with an advanced solid tumor such as melanoma, head and neck, liver or kidney cancer.

CDR3: CASSMVERGARETQYF. The CDR3 DNA is TGCGCCAGCAGCATGGTTGAGCGGGGGGCCCGAGAGACCCAGTACTTC. The gene calls are TRBV5-1 and TRBJ2-5; 9 nucleotides line up with TRBD2. Germline V gene lookup returns CDR1 SGHRS and CDR2 YFSETQ. The CDR3 is 16 amino acids. V lost 4 bases to trimming and J lost 4 bases; unmatched junction nucleotides: 11.

This rearrangement joins TRBV15 to TRBJ1-2; no firm D call. Trimming pared 0 bases from V and 4 bases from J, leaving 15 bases between. The germline V gene encodes CDR1 LNHNV and CDR2 YYDKDF (reference sequence). The CDR3 has 16 amino acids. The CDR3 is CATSRDSPRSRYGYTF. The CDR3 region has the DNA TGTGCCACCAGCAGAGATTCCCCAAGGAGTCGCTATGGCTACACCTTC.

The rearrangement uses TRBV7-8 and TRBJ2-1; 13 bases match TRBD2. Germline CDR1 and CDR2: SGHVS and FQNEAQ. This CDR3 has 15 residues. With 3 bases clipped from V and 6 bases from J, the junction kept 2 bases outside the gene matches. For the CDR3, the DNA is TGTGCCAGCAGCTTTTGGACTAGCGGGAGCAATGAGCAGTTCTTC. Translation gives CASSFWTSGSNEQFF.

The chain joins TRBV5-4 to TRBJ2-4; 9 bases match TRBD1. This CDR3 is 15 amino acids long. J gave up 4 bases and V 4 bases, and 6 bases lay outside the gene matches. Germline V CDR1 and CDR2: SGHNT, YYREEE (reference sequence). The CDR3 here is CASSRGGTGKNIQYF. The CDR3, as DNA: TGTGCCAGCAGCCGCGGAGGGACAGGGAAAAACATTCAGTACTTC.

About this clone itself: The same CDR3 arises from other DNA sequences in this sample as well. The chain recombines TRBV25-1 with TRBJ2-6; TRBD1 aligns across 9 bases. The CDR3 length is 17 residues. Per the germline V gene, CDR1 is MGHDK and CDR2 is SYGVNS. With V trimmed by 7 bases and J by 2 bases, 9 bases remained unmatched. The CDR3 nucleotides are TGTGCCAGCACCGAGGGACAGGGTCGGCCTGGGGCCAACGTCCTGACTTTC. This encodes CASTEGQGRPGANVLTF.

This sequence joins TRBV7-2 and TRBJ1-6; no clear D. The CDR3 runs 18 residues. V shed 2 bases and J shed 5 bases, with 19 bases lying between them. In germline, CDR1 is SGHTA, CDR2 FQGNSA. CDR3 DNA sequence: TGTGCCAGCAGCTTACAACTACGGACCTTCCCCCATAATTCACCCCTCCACTTT. Translating gives CASSLQLRTFPHNSPLHF.